The 30 T cell receptor beta chains listed next were all sequenced from one sample in a study of T-cell memory formation after mild COVID-19. Each CDR3 protein is one row after TCRdb ran MiXCR on the 5' RACE reads. The sample records about 250,000 distinct CDR3 sequences, 15% being singletons. Sequencing was done on a sample of PBMCs or a T cell subset sorted from them (not recorded which). The source is an adult woman who had mild COVID-19 (a few samples of this study predate the infection). Cell type and time point are not known.

This rearrangement joins TRBV6-6 to TRBJ2-2; 12 nucleotides line up with TRBD1. V trimming: 5 bases; J trimming: 7 bases; junction bases outside the gene matches: 5. The CDR3 consists of 15 residues. The germline V gene encodes CDR1 MNHNY and CDR2 SVGAGI (reference sequence). The CDR3 spells CASSGGTGGFGELFF. CDR3 sequence (DNA): TGTGCCAGCAGTGGCGGGACAGGGGGCTTCGGGGAGCTGTTTTTT.

The chain is built from TRBV5-1 and TRBJ2-5; D may correspond to TRBD1 or TRBD2 (6 bases each). From germline, CDR1 is SGHRS and CDR2 YFSETQ. There are 16 residues in the CDR3. V was pared by 4 bases and J by 5 bases, with 21 bases between. CDR3 bases: TGCGCCAGCAGCCCCACAGGGACTCACCGGGGGGAGACCCAGTACTTC. This gives the protein CASSPTGTHRGETQYF. The variable domain in full, completed from reference TRBV5-1 and TRBJ2-5, reads KAGVTQTPRYLIKTRGQQVTLSCSPISGHRSVSWYQQTPGQGLQFLFEYFSETQRNKGNFPGRFSGRQFSNSRSEMNVSTLELGDSALYLCASSPTGTHRGETQYFGPGTRLLVL.

The chain combines TRBV5-1 with TRBJ2-3, with D unclear. Germline V gene data show CDR1 as SGHRS and CDR2 as YFSETQ. The CDR3 length is 13 residues. The germline V and J ends were trimmed by 0 bases and 8 bases, with 10 bases remaining between them. CDR3 DNA sequence: TGCGCCAGCAGCTTGGCCGGTCTAAGTACGCAGTATTTT. Translating gives CASSLAGLSTQYF.

This clonotype has more than one count but fewer than ten. The chain is built from TRBV6-5 and TRBJ1-1; maybe TRBD1 (6 bases). Germline CDR1 is MNHEY and CDR2 is SVGAGI. V lost 6 bases and J 5 bases, leaving 13 bases between the germline ends. The CDR3 totals 13 residues. CDR3 sequence reads: CASRETGRTEAFF. The DNA for the CDR3 is TGTGCCAGCAGAGAGACAGGTCGTACTGAAGCTTTCTTT.

V is TRBV20-1 and J is TRBJ2-1, with 10 bases aligning to TRBD1. Germline V CDR1 and CDR2: DFQATT, SNEGSKA (reference sequence). Unmatched junction bases numbered 9, after V lost 3 bases and J lost 7 bases. The CDR3 runs 15 residues. The DNA of the CDR3 is TGCAGTGCTAGCCATCCGGGACAGGGGTGGAATGAGCAGTTCTTC. Translated, it gives CSASHPGQGWNEQFF.

This clonotype has only a few counts. Germline and junction disagree at one end, which may indicate a read error. This chain links TRBV7-2 with TRBJ2-5, with D perhaps matching TRBD2 (7 bases). The germline gives CDR1 SGHTA, CDR2 FQGNSA. CDR3 length: 15 amino acids. The CDR3 protein is CASSLAGGAQETQYF. DNA for the CDR3: TGTGCCAGCAGCCTAGCTGGGGGGGCCCAAGAGACCCAGTACTTC.

V usage is TRBV29-1 and J usage is TRBJ2-7; perhaps D is TRBD1 or TRBD2 (5 bases each). CDR1 is SQVTM, CDR2 ANQGSEA, per germline. Trimming took off 1 base at V and 3 bases at J, with 19 bases between the two ends. This CDR3 region has 16 residues. The CDR3: CSVEGLPGRSLYEQYF. CDR3 sequence (DNA): TGCAGCGTTGAAGGGTTACCGGGACGCTCCCTCTACGAGCAGTACTTC.

The chain recombines TRBV2 with TRBJ2-7, with 14 bases lining up with TRBD2. The CDR3 covers 14 residues. Per germline, CDR1 SNHLY and CDR2 FYNNEI. V dropped 5 bases and J dropped 9; count of bases not matched to a gene: 6. Here the CDR3 DNA reads TGTGCCAGCAGTACGGGACTAGCGGGAGTTGTGCAGTACTTC. Its protein is CASSTGLAGVVQYF.

This clonotype was seen a handful of times. This chain links TRBV7-9 with TRBJ2-7, with 12 bases that match TRBD2. Germline CDR1 is SEHNR and CDR2 is FQNEAQ (reference sequence). With V trimmed by 5 bases and J by 3 bases, 5 bases remained unmatched. The CDR3 contains 15 residues. CDR3 nucleotide sequence: TGTGCCAGCAGCAGTCTAGCGGGGGGGTTCTACGAGCAGTACTTC. It translates to CASSSLAGGFYEQYF.

J is TRBJ2-3 and V is TRBV30; TRBD1 matches 9 bases. Unmatched junction bases numbered 4, after V lost 1 base and J lost 2 bases. The germline gives CDR1 GTSNPN, CDR2 SVGIG (reference sequence). CDR3 length: 15 amino acids. In nucleotides, the CDR3 is TGTGCCTGGAGTGACAGGGGGCTCATCACAGATACGCAGTATTTT. The encoded protein is CAWSDRGLITDTQYF.

The rearrangement links TRBV10-2 to TRBJ2-7, with a possible D match to TRBD2 (5 bases). This CDR3 comprises 13 residues. Trimming took 2 bases from V and 7 from J, leaving 12 bases between them. Germline V gene sequence: CDR1 WSHSY, CDR2 SAAADI. In DNA form, the CDR3 reads TGCGCCAGCAGTGAGACTAGATCCCATGAGCAGTACTTC. Translation gives CASSETRSHEQYF.

The chain joins TRBV19 to TRBJ2-1; maybe TRBD1 (5 bases). This CDR3 is 15 amino acids long. V was trimmed by 7 bases and J by 8 bases, leaving 21 bases between them. Germline V gene data show CDR1 as LNHDA and CDR2 as SQIVND (reference sequence). CDR3 in DNA: TGTGCCAGTAACTCCGTTGGGGCCGGCGAAGATGAGCAGTTCTTC. Residues: CASNSVGAGEDEQFF.

This clonotype was observed a few times. CDR3 amino acids: CASSAGDHEHPYEQYF. In DNA, the CDR3 is TGCGCCAGCAGCGCAGGGGACCACGAGCATCCCTACGAGCAGTACTTC. The chain employs TRBV5-1 and TRBJ2-7, with a weak D call TRBD1 (6 bases). The V gene's germline CDR1 is SGHRS and CDR2 YFSETQ. The CDR3 is made up of 16 amino acids. Trimming took 4 bases from V and 2 from J, leaving 19 bases between them.

This clonotype appeared a few times. The CDR3 reads CATSDQTSHSYNEQFF. As DNA, the CDR3 is TGTGCCACCAGTGATCAGACTAGCCATTCCTACAATGAGCAGTTCTTC. The chain uses TRBV24-1 and TRBJ2-1; 7 bases align to TRBD2. The CDR3 covers 16 residues. Germline values: CDR1 KGHDR, CDR2 SFDVKD. V lost 3 bases to trimming and J lost 1 base; unmatched junction nucleotides: 5.

This chain connects TRBV5-6 to TRBJ2-3, with D perhaps matching TRBD2 (6 bases). V gave up 2 bases and J gave up 5 bases, with 15 bases separating them. Per the germline V gene, CDR1 is SGHDT and CDR2 is YYEEEE. This CDR3 is built from 15 residues. CDR3 sequence reads: CASSLAPGGKDTQYF. The DNA for the CDR3 is TGTGCCAGCAGCTTAGCGCCAGGAGGGAAAGATACGCAGTATTTT. The full variable domain, with the rest looked up from reference TRBV5-6 and TRBJ2-3, is DAGVTQSPTHLIKTRGQQVTLRCSPKSGHDTVSWYQQALGQGPQFIFQYYEEEERQRGNFPDRFSGHQFPNYSSELNVNALLLGDSALYLCASSLAPGGKDTQYFGPGTRLTVL.

V gene TRBV7-2 combines with J gene TRBJ2-7; no firm D call. In germline, CDR1 is SGHTA, CDR2 FQGNSA. The V end was cut by 5 bases, the J end by 2 bases, with 7 bases between. This CDR3 has 12 amino acids. Here the CDR3 DNA reads TGTGCCAGCAGCCGAGAAACCTACGAGCAGTACTTC. Translating gives CASSRETYEQYF.

This clonotype came up a few times. The V and J genes are TRBV2 and TRBJ2-5; 8 bases line up with TRBD1. From germline, CDR1 is SNHLY and CDR2 FYNNEI. CDR3 size: 15 residues. Losses at the gene ends were 3 bases for V and 5 bases for J; bases not matched to a gene: 8. The chain's CDR3 is CASSEQGAGGETQYF. The CDR3 DNA is TGTGCCAGCAGTGAGCAGGGGGCAGGAGGGGAGACCCAGTACTTC. Using reference TRBV2 and TRBJ2-5 for the parts outside the CDR3, the full variable domain is EPEVTQTPSHQVTQMGQEVILRCVPISNHLYFYWYRQILGQKVEFLVSFYNNEISEKSEIFDDQFSVERPDGSNFTLKIRSTKLEDSAMYFCASSEQGAGGETQYFGPGTRLLVL.

This clonotype was seen a few times. This chain uses TRBV7-9 with TRBJ1-2; D unresolved. V lost 1 base to trimming and J lost 6 bases, with 6 bases between them. The CDR3 consists of 12 residues. Germline V gene sequence: CDR1 SEHNR, CDR2 FQNEAQ (reference sequence). The CDR3 region is CASSLGWDGYTF. The DNA of the CDR3 is TGTGCCAGCAGCTTAGGGTGGGATGGCTACACCTTC.

The chain couples TRBV20-1 to TRBJ2-7, with TRBD2 matching 8 bases. Germline values: CDR1 DFQATT, CDR2 SNEGSKA (reference sequence). The CDR3 sequence is 13 residues long. V shed 0 bases, J shed 3 bases, and the junction held 1 base outside the gene matches. As DNA, the CDR3 is TGCAGTGCTAGAGATACTAGCGGCTACGAGCAGTACTTC. This sequence encodes CSARDTSGYEQYF.

The chain is built from TRBV7-2 and TRBJ2-2; tentatively, D is TRBD2 (5 bases). The length of the CDR3 is 16 residues. The V gene's germline CDR1 is SGHTA and CDR2 FQGNSA. Between the trimmed V and J ends, which lost 5 bases and 1 base, there was a span of 14 bases. CDR3 DNA sequence: TGTGCCAGCAGCCTTCGCCCTCGGGGGAACACCGGGGAGCTGTTTTTT. It translates to CASSLRPRGNTGELFF.

This clonotype was picked up a small number of times. The rearrangement joins TRBV7-9 to TRBJ2-3, with TRBD2 as a possible D gene (6 bases). Germline lookup yields CDR1 SEHNR and CDR2 FQNEAQ (reference sequence). The CDR3 is 14 residues long. The ends were cut back, 3 bases at V and 5 bases at J, with 12 bases in the middle. CDR3: CASSFSGAGDTQYF. CDR3 nucleotides: TGTGCCAGCAGCTTCTCGGGAGCGGGAGATACGCAGTATTTT.

This clonotype was found a few times. The V call is TRBV7-8, the J call TRBJ1-4, with D unclear. V was trimmed by 4 bases and J by 5 bases, leaving 17 bases between them. The CDR3 is 16 residues long. CDR1 and CDR2 (germline): SGHVS, FQNEAQ. CDR3 coding DNA: TGTGCCAGCAGCTCCACCCGACACGGGCCCAATGAAAAACTGTTTTTT. This sequence encodes CASSSTRHGPNEKLFF.

CDR3 DNA: TGTGCCAGTAGTATCACGGCCACCGTTCAGTACTTC. Its translation is CASSITATVQYF. The chain carries TRBV19 and TRBJ2-4, with D unclear. Per germline, CDR1 LNHDA and CDR2 SQIVND (reference sequence). V dropped 3 bases and J dropped 11 bases, with 11 bases sitting between them. The CDR3 has 12 residues.

In its sample, this clonotype was seen a few times. The CDR3 region is CASSPNTGPHEQYF. DNA for the CDR3: TGTGCCAGCAGCCCGAATACAGGGCCCCACGAGCAGTACTTC. The chain recombines TRBV7-8 with TRBJ2-7; a weak D match, TRBD1 (6 bases). This CDR3 is 14 amino acids long. Between the trimmed V and J ends, which lost 5 bases and 5 bases, there was a span of 16 bases. The germline gives CDR1 SGHVS, CDR2 FQNEAQ.

In this sample, this clonotype turned up many times. V is TRBV5-1 and J is TRBJ2-5, with 7 bases matching TRBD1. Germline loops: CDR1 SGHRS, CDR2 YFSETQ. This CDR3 region has 15 residues. Losses at the gene ends were 4 bases for V and 2 bases for J; bases not matched to a gene: 8. The CDR3 bases are TGCGCCAGCAGCCTTATTGCGGACAGGCAAGAGACCCAGTACTTC. The encoded protein is CASSLIADRQETQYF.

This clonotype was counted between two and nine times. V usage is TRBV20-1 and J usage is TRBJ2-5; 9 bases line up with TRBD2. V dropped 1 base and J dropped 4; count of bases not matched to a gene: 4. This CDR3 is built from 14 residues. The germline gives CDR1 DFQATT, CDR2 SNEGSKA (reference sequence). CDR3 loop: CSARGGRAAETQYF. In DNA, the CDR3 is TGCAGTGCTAGAGGCGGGAGGGCCGCAGAGACCCAGTACTTC.

This clonotype appeared a few times. CDR3 nucleotide sequence: TGCAGTGCAGTTCCGGGACAGCTTAATCAGCCCCAGCATTTT. The encoded protein is CSAVPGQLNQPQHF. This chain uses TRBV20-1 with TRBJ1-5; TRBD1 aligns across 7 bases. From germline, CDR1 is DFQATT and CDR2 SNEGSKA (reference sequence). After removal of 6 bases from V and 4 bases from J, the junction contained 9 bases not matched to a gene. This CDR3 comprises 14 residues.

The gene calls are TRBV5-6 and TRBJ2-7, with 8 bases matching TRBD1. Germline V gene lookup returns CDR1 SGHDT and CDR2 YYEEEE. CDR3 length equals 14 residues. After removal of 4 bases from V and 3 bases from J, the junction contained 6 bases not matched to a gene. The CDR3 is CASSKGQEVYEQYF. The CDR3 DNA sequence: TGTGCCAGCAGCAAGGGACAGGAGGTCTACGAGCAGTACTTC.

CDR3 region: CSAREWTGGNQPQHF. CDR3 nucleotides: TGCAGTGCTAGAGAATGGACTGGGGGCAATCAGCCCCAGCATTTT. The J gene is TRBJ1-5, the V gene TRBV20-1; no reliable D call. The V end lost 0 bases, the J end lost 2 bases, and 11 bases lay between the germline ends. The germline V gene has CDR1 DFQATT and CDR2 SNEGSKA (reference sequence). This CDR3 has 15 residues.

This clonotype was recorded many times. The chain combines TRBV11-2 with TRBJ2-1, with TRBD2 as a possible D gene (5 bases). V was pared by 7 bases and J by 7 bases, with 17 bases between. This CDR3 comprises 14 residues. The germline V gene encodes CDR1 SGHAT and CDR2 FQNNGV. The CDR3 here is CASMGRAGKNEQFF. Here the CDR3 DNA reads TGTGCCAGCATGGGAAGGGCCGGGAAAAATGAGCAGTTCTTC.